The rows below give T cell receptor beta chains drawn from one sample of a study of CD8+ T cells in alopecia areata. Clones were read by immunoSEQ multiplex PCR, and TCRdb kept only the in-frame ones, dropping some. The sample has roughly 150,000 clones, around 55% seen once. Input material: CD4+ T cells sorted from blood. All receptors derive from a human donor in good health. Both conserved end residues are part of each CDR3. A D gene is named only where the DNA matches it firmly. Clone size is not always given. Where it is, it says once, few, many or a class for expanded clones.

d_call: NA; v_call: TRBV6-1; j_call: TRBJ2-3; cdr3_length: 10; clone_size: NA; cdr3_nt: TGTGCCAGCAGTGACCCCCCGCAGTATTTT; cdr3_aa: CASSDPPQYF
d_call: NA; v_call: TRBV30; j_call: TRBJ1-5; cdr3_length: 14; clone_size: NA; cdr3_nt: TGTGCCTGGAGTGCGACTCAACTCAATCAGCCCCAGCATTTT; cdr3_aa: CAWSATQLNQPQHF
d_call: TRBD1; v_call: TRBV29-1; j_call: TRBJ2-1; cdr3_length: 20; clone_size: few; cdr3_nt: TGCAGCGTTGAGTTTGACCCCGGGACAGGGGGTCTTACTGTCTACAATGAGCAGTTCTTC; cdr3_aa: CSVEFDPGTGGLTVYNEQFF
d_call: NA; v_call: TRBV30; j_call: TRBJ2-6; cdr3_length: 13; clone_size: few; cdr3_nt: TGTGCCTGGAGTCTCTCTGGGGCCAACGTCCTGACTTTC; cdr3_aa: CAWSLSGANVLTF
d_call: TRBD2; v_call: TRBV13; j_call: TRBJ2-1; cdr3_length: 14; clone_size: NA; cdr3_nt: TGTGCCAGTGCACTAGCGGGTTCCTACAATGAGCAGTTCTTC; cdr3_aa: CASALAGSYNEQFF
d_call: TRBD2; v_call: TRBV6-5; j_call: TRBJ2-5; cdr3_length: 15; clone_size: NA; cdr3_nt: TGTGCCAGCAGTTACTCTCGGACTAGCGAGCAGACCCAGTACTTC; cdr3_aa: CASSYSRTSEQTQYF
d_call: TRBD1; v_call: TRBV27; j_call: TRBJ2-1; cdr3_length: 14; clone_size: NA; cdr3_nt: TGTGCCAGCCAGGGGACAGGGCGGTTCAATGAGCAGTTCTTC; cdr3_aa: CASQGTGRFNEQFF
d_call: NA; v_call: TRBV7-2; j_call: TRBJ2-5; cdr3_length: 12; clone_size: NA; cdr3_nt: TGTGCCAGCAGCTTCCCCCGGGGGACCCAGTACTTC; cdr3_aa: CASSFPRGTQYF
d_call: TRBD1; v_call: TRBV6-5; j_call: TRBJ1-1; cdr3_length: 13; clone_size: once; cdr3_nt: TGTGCCAGCAGACCCGGACAGGTCTCTGAAGCTTTCTTT; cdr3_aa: CASRPGQVSEAFF
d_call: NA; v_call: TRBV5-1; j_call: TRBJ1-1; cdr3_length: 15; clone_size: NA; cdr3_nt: TGCGCCAGCAGCCCGGACCTACTAGGGAACACTGAAGCTTTCTTT; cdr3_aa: CASSPDLLGNTEAFF
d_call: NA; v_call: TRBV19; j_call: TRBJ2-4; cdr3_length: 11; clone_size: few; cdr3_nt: TGTGCCAGTAGCGGGAGTGACATTCAGTACTTC; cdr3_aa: CASSGSDIQYF
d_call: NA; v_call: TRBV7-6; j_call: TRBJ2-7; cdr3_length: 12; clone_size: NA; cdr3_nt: TGTGCCAGCAGCTGGTCCTTGTCCGAGCAGTACTTC; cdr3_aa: CASSWSLSEQYF
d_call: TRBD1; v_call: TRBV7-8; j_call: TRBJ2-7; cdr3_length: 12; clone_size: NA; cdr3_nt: TGTGCCAGCAGCGCCAGGGGGTACGAGCAGTACTTC; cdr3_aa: CASSARGYEQYF
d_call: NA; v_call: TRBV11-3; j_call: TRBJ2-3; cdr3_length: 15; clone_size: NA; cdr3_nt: TGTGCCAGCAGCTTAGGAGGGGGGACAACAGATACGCAGTATTTT; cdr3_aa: CASSLGGGTTDTQYF
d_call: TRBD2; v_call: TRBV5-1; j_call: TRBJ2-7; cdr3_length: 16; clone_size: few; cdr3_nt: TGCGCCAGCAGCTTGGTGGGGGGACTAAGGATCGACGAGCAGTACTTC; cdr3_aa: CASSLVGGLRIDEQYF
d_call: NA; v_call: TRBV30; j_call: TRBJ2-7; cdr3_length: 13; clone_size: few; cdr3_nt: TGTGCCTGGAGTGGGCAGGGTATCTACGAGCAGTACTTC; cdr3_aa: CAWSGQGIYEQYF
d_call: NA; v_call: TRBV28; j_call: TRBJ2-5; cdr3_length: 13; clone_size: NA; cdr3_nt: TGTGCCAGCAGTTTCCCCCCCCAGGGGACCCAGTACTTC; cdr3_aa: CASSFPPQGTQYF
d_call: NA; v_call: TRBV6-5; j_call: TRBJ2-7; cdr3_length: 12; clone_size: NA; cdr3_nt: TGTGCCAGCAGCCGGACCACGAGCGAGCAGTACTTC; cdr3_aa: CASSRTTSEQYF
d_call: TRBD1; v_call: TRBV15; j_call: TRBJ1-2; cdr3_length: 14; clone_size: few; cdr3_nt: TGTGCCACCAGCAGTAATACAGGGGTCTATGGCTACACCTTC; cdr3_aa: CATSSNTGVYGYTF
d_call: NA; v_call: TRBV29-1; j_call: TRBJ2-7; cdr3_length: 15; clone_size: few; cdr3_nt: TGCAGCGTATCGCTCCCCGGACTATTATCGGACGAGCAGTACTTC; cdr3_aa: CSVSLPGLLSDEQYF
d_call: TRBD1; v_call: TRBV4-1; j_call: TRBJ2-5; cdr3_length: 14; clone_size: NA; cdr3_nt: TGCGCCAGCAGCCAGGCAGGGGGCCAAGAGACCCAGTACTTC; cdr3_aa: CASSQAGGQETQYF
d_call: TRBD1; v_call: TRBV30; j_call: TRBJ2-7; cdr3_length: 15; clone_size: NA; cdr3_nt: TGTGCCTGGAAGCCCCCCGGGACAGGGATTTACGAGCAGTACTTC; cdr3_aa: CAWKPPGTGIYEQYF